This T cell receptor (beta chain) was captured by sequencing in a study of T cell responses to AZD1222 COVID-19 vaccine (dated by TCRdb to 2020 to 2022). Regarding the study in general: AZD1222 recipients with second doses at about 4 weeks or about 12 weeks were pooled, because spike-specific TCR depth and breadth did not differ between schedules. A total of 233 trial participants underwent TCR sequencing, of whom about 200 received two doses of AZD1222 and about 25 received two doses of the MenACWY control vaccine. Enrollment into the trials was organized by age into subgroups of 18-55, 56-69 and 70-plus years, and those subgroups contained about 160, 30 and 59 TCR-sequenced participants, respectively.

Overall study results and their limits: Because no day 14 peak-response samples were available, the repertoires could be characterized only after the peak T cell response. Conclusions about previously exposed vaccinees are limited, since just five to seven AZD1222 recipients were seropositive for SARS-CoV-2 at baseline. After two AZD1222 doses, spike-specific TCR breadth and depth were significantly higher than at day 0 and than in MenACWY recipients. The vaccine-associated CD4 TCRs covered the entire spike protein, and the dominant responses fell in regions 160-218 and 743-854. Nearly half of unique spike-specific TCRs reportedly recognized epitopes outside regions mutated in the B.1.351 and B.1.1.7 variants. The 56-69-year group was small, and its depth increase did not reach significance, likely because of low power. Participants were mostly white British, with more females than males. The authors suggested clonal diversity may have been underestimated.

The time point label for this specimen denotes: baseline before first vaccination. Samples from vaccinated people were obtained from the UK trials COV001 and COV002, which included a single-blind randomized controlled phase 2/3 trial of AZD1222 (ChAdOx1 nCoV-19) in healthy adults. For TCRbeta chain sequencing, PBMC samples from trial participants were taken at day 0 and at day 28 after the second dose. CDR1 and CDR2 (LGHDT, YNNKEL) derive from the germline V gene (reference sequence). Germline trimming: 7 bases from V, 4 bases from J; junction bases outside gene matches: 5. Inclusive of the bounding cysteine and phenylalanine, the CDR3 is 14 residues long. The CDR3 DNA has 42 bases and is translated from base 1. The CDR3 regions of human TCRbeta chains were analyzed by immunosequencing. As for how the authors treated the data: Repertoire TCRs were checked for matches against a reference library of SARS-CoV-2-specific TCRs that had been generated using the MIRA antigen-specificity platform. Breadth was defined as the fraction of unique TCRs that were SARS-CoV-2-associated. Depth was defined as the fraction of total T cells that were SARS-CoV-2-associated. Using the MIRA data, each spike-specific TCR was mapped to the spike region that the TCR reacts to and placed in a CD4 or CD8 class. Log10-transformed breadth and depth values were compared by one-way ANOVA with Sidak's multiple comparisons tests. The table comes from immuneACCESS by way of TCRdb, which keeps in-frame sequences with V and J called. Part of the clones is missing from these tables; in studies checked, under half for an unresolved V gene and the rest for unknown reasons. The V and J calls and clone size come from that table; D and trimming were worked out from the DNA. This sample has 95,000 to 150,000 clones in its table, and about 87% of those were observed once. The ten largest make up 4.4% of the sample.

To note about this clone: The specificity of this receptor is unknown. Per-base qualities were not stored, and no clone one base away is much larger.

Specimen: peripheral blood, collected on day 0 of AZD1222 vaccination. The sequence links TRBV3-1 (or the pseudogene TRBV3-2) to TRBJ2-7, with 12 bases matching TRBD2. The origin of this receptor is an adult in good health. At the DNA level, the sequence is TGTGCCAGCACCGGGACTAGCGGGCTTTACGAGCAGTACTTC. Translated, it gives CASTGTSGLYEQYF.